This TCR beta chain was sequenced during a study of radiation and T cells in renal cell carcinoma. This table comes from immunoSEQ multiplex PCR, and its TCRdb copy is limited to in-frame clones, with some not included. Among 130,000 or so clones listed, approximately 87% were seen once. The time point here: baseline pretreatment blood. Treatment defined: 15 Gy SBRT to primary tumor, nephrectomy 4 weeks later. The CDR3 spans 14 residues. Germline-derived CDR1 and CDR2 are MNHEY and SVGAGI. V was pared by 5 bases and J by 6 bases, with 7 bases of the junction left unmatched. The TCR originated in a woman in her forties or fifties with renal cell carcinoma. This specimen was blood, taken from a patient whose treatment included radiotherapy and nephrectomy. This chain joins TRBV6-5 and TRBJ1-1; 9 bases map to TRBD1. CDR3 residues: CASSGPGTGPEAFF. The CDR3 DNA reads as TGTGCCAGCAGTGGCCCGGGGACAGGGCCTGAAGCTTTCTTT.